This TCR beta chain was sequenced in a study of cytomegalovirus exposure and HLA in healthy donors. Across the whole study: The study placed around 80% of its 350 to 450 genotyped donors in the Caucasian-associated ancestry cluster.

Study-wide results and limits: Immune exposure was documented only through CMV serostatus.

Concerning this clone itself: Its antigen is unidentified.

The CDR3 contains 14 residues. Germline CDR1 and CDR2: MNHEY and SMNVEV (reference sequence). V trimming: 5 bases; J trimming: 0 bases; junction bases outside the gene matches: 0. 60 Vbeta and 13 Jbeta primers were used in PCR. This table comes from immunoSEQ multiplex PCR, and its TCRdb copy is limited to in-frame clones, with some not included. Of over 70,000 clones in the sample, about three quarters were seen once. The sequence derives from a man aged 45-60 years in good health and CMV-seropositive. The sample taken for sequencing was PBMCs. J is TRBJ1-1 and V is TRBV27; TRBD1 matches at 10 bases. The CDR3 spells CASSGQGVNTEAFF. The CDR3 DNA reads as TGTGCCAGCAGTGGACAGGGGGTGAACACTGAAGCTTTCTTT.